The clone carrying this T cell receptor beta chain was detected only a few times. The data are from a study of spatial heterogeneity in lung cancer. TCRdb re-analysed the 5' RACE reads in MiXCR, keeping a single row per CDR3 protein. This sample yields under 14,000 distinct CDR3 sequences, of which 6.3% are seen a single time; 25% to 35% belongs to the top ten. Noted time point: sample taken at primary tumor resection. The germline CDR1 and CDR2 sequences are SGHKS and YYEKEE (reference sequence). Trimming took off 3 bases at V and 7 bases at J, with 13 bases between the two ends. This CDR3 spans 14 amino acids.

Source: PBMCs, taken at surgery. The TCR comes from a male donor with early-stage non-small cell lung cancer. The chain uses TRBV5-5 and TRBJ1-4; D not resolved. The CDR3 nucleotides are TGTGCCAGCAGCTCCTACCGGGAGAGTGAAAAACTGTTTTTT. This codes for CASSSYRESEKLFF.